This TCR beta chain was sequenced for a study of blood T cell repertoires in COVID-19 (TCRdb year 2020). Concerning the study at large: Samples from collaborators originated in the United States, Italy and Spain and spanned both the acute and convalescent phases of COVID-19. The prospective study material was composed of cDNA or gDNA derived from T cells, B-cell-depleted T cells, or PBMCs. Subjects who had been exposed to COVID-19, were actively infected with it, or had recovered from it provided the deeply sampled blood TCRbeta repertoires that made up the dataset. The repertoires were made available in a free public database intended to serve as a resource for research on the immune response to SARS-CoV-2. The samples were drawn from two sources: the first 160 participants of the ongoing ImmuneRACE study, and 1,000 to 1,500 subjects contributed by 6 global collaborators. The sample metadata nearly always contained a de-identified subject ID, COVID-19 status, age in years and sex. HLA class I and class II types, where available, came from metadata supplied by the sample provider rather than from assay-based typing. Overall results and qualifications from the work: How much clinical and demographic metadata was included differed by source and by participant, and the metadata was provided uncurated.

Samples from volunteer blood donors who had recovered from COVID-19 were contributed by a second Seattle source. Collaborating institutions collected whole blood in K2EDTA tubes following their own protocols. For TCRbeta analysis, collaborators shipped samples in one of three forms: frozen whole blood, isolated PBMCs, or DNA extracted from either of those sample types. Turning to this clone: It lacks a known antigen. No qualities accompany the bases; no much larger clone lies one base away.

TCRbeta CDR3 regions were amplified from genomic DNA by means of the immunoSEQ Assay, a bias-controlled multiplex PCR. The paper's processing steps were these. The number of nucleated cells in each sample was estimated from the amplification of reference gene primers within the assay. Sequence reads were collapsed and filtered to measure the absolute abundance of every unique TCRbeta CDR3 rearrangement. Productive Simpson clonality was computed per sample as the square root of Simpson's diversity index over productive rearrangements. In its TCRdb copy, this immuneACCESS table keeps in-frame sequences only and misses some clones. Where compared with another copy, unresolved V genes explain less than half of these, and the others have no known cause. The V and J calls and clone size were taken over from that table, and D and trimming were inferred from the DNA. The sample has about 240,000 clones on record, around 90% of them singletons. The leading ten clones occupy around 7.2% of the sample.

V is clipped by 0 bases and J by 5 bases, and the sequence between their germline boundaries is 11 bases long. Based on the germline V gene, the CDR1 and CDR2 sequences are MNHEY and SVGAGI. Spanning cysteine to valine, the CDR3 consists of 14 amino acids. Left in the record is the CDR3 DNA by itself, 42 bases read in frame from the first base. This sequence was found in a man between 60 and 70 years old who had recovered from COVID-19. Sample: peripheral blood. The rearranged chain carries TRBV6-5 and TRBJ2-7, with TRBD1 perhaps the D gene, on 6 matching bases. This receptor has the CDR3 CASSYSSRGHEQYV. In nucleotide form, the sequence is TGTGCCAGCAGTTACTCGAGCAGGGGCCACGAGCAGTACGTC.